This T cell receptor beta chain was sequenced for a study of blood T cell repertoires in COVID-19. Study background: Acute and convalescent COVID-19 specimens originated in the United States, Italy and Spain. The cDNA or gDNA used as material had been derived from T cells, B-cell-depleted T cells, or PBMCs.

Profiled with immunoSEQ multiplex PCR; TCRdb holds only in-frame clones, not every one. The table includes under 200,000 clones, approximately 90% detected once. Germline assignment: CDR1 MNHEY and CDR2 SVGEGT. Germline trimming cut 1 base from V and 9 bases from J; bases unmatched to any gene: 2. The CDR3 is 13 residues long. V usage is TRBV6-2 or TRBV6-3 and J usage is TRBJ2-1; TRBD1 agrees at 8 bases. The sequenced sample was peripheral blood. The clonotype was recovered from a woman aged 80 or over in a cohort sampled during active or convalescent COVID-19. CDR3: CASSYLDRGEQFF. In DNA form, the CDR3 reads TGTGCCAGCAGTTACTTAGACAGGGGTGAGCAGTTCTTC.